These 18 T cell receptor beta chains came from one sample sequenced in a study of shared clonotypes between healthy human individuals. Some clones are missing from TCRdb's copy, which holds only in-frame ones; the method was immunoSEQ multiplex PCR. The table lists more than 1 million clones, more than 75% of them singletons, with 0.5% to 0.6% in the top ten. Sequenced material: memory CD4+ T cells from PBMCs. As for subset: CD45RA-negative fraction. These receptors all stem from a man younger than 35 in good health. Some clones in this sample may be carry-over from other donors' samples.

V usage is TRBV19 and J usage is TRBJ2-2, with 11 bases identical to TRBD2. Losses at the gene ends were 7 bases for V and 9 bases for J; bases not matched to a gene: 4. This CDR3 is built from 13 residues. From germline, CDR1 is LNHDA and CDR2 SQIVND (reference sequence). The CDR3 here is CASTASGRWELFF. The CDR3 region has the DNA TGTGCCAGTACGGCTAGCGGGAGGTGGGAGCTGTTTTTT. The variable domain in full, completed from reference TRBV19 and TRBJ2-2, reads DGGITQSPKYLFRKEGQNVTLSCEQNLNHDAMYWYRQDPGQGLRLIYYSQIVNDFQKGDIAEGYSVSREKKESFPLTVTSAQKNPTAFYLCASTASGRWELFFGEGSRLTVL.

This clone showed up many times. The genes are TRBV18 and TRBJ1-3; D is undetermined. Germline CDR1 and CDR2: KGHSH and LQKENI. CDR3 length: 14 residues. Between the trimmed V and J ends, which lost 2 bases and 0 bases, there was a span of 5 bases. The CDR3 region has the DNA TGTGCCAGCTCACCATACAACTCTGGAAACACCATATATTTT. Protein product: CASSPYNSGNTIYF.

The chain employs TRBV28 and TRBJ2-7, with 9 positions matching TRBD1. Per germline, CDR1 MDHEN and CDR2 SYDVKM. This CDR3 is built from 15 residues. The trim removed 0 bases at V and 2 bases at J, leaving 2 bases unmatched. CDR3 nucleotides: TGTGCCAGCAGTTTATGGGACAGGGGCACCTACGAGCAGTACTTC. Amino acid sequence: CASSLWDRGTYEQYF.

The chain links TRBV2 to TRBJ1-5; 8 nucleotides line up with TRBD1. The trim removed 4 bases at V and 8 bases at J, leaving 10 bases unmatched. Per germline, CDR1 SNHLY and CDR2 FYNNEI. This CDR3 is built from 15 residues. The CDR3 sequence is CASSGGTGGLKPQHF. The CDR3 nucleotides read TGTGCCAGCAGTGGGGGGACAGGAGGACTGAAGCCCCAGCATTTT.

The V gene is TRBV19, the J gene TRBJ1-2; D unresolved. Trimming took 3 bases from V and 5 from J, leaving 10 bases between them. The CDR3 covers 13 residues. Germline CDR1 reads LNHDA; CDR2 reads SQIVND (reference sequence). The CDR3 DNA is TGTGCCAGTAGTATTTGGCCGCAATATGGCTACACCTTC. Amino acid sequence: CASSIWPQYGYTF.

Details on this clone: One end of the junction is discordant with germline, which a read error may explain. This sequence joins TRBV14 and TRBJ2-7; D is uncertain. The CDR3 has 12 amino acids. Looked up from germline, CDR1 is SGHDN and CDR2 is FVKESK. CDR3 region: CASSQVGTRLDF. CDR3 nucleotides: TGTGCCAGCAGCCAAGTAGGCACGCGCCTGGACTTC.

There are many counts of this clone. The chain couples TRBV15 to TRBJ2-1; 8 bases map to TRBD1. V shed 5 bases and J 8 bases; nucleotides not matched to a gene: 5. The CDR3 consists of 13 residues. Germline CDR1 is LNHNV and CDR2 is YYDKDF (reference sequence). CDR3 amino acids: CATSGQGADEQFF. The CDR3 region has the DNA TGTGCCACCAGCGGCCAGGGGGCGGATGAGCAGTTCTTC.

The rearrangement links TRBV9 to TRBJ2-4; D is possibly TRBD2 (6 bases). Trimming shortened V by 0 bases and J by 5 bases, and 6 bases separated the two germline ends. Germline-derived CDR1 and CDR2 are SGDLS and YYNGEE. The length of the CDR3 is 13 residues. CDR3 sequence reads: CASSVGRENIQYF. Written as DNA, the CDR3 is TGTGCCAGCAGCGTAGGGAGGGAAAACATTCAGTACTTC.

This clone was seen a single time. V gene TRBV5-4 combines with J gene TRBJ2-3; TRBD2 might be the D (6 bases). V was shortened by 5 bases and J by 5 bases, with 18 bases between the two germline ends. The length of the CDR3 is 15 residues. CDR1 is SGHNT and CDR2 is YYREEE in the germline V gene (reference sequence). The CDR3: CASSHGGSGKDTQYF. CDR3 DNA: TGTGCCAGCAGTCACGGGGGTAGCGGAAAAGATACGCAGTATTTT.

J is TRBJ2-7 and V is TRBV4-1; D is uncertain. Trimming left V 4 bases short and J 3 bases short, with 10 bases between. The CDR3 spans 13 residues. Looked up from germline, CDR1 is MGHRA and CDR2 is YSYEKL. The CDR3 loop is CASSLDGYYEQYF. The DNA of the CDR3 is TGCGCCAGCAGCCTGGACGGATACTACGAGCAGTACTTC.

The chain combines TRBV28 with TRBJ2-1; D remains ambiguous. V was clipped by 6 bases and J by 9 bases, with 18 bases between them. The CDR3 is made up of 14 amino acids. CDR1 and CDR2 from the germline V gene are MDHEN and SYDVKM. As DNA, the CDR3 is TGTGCCAGCAGCCCTACGCCCTATAGGATTGAGCAGTTCTTC. It codes for CASSPTPYRIEQFF.

Only a few counts were recorded for this clone. This chain uses TRBV7-6 with TRBJ1-5, with D hard to call. The CDR3 runs 13 residues. From germline, CDR1 is SGHVS and CDR2 FNYEAQ. With 0 bases removed from V and 6 bases from J, the gap between germline ends came to 6 bases. In nucleotides, the CDR3 is TGTGCCAGCAGCTTAGCTTTAAGTCAGCCCCAGCATTTT. Translated, it gives CASSLALSQPQHF.

In this sample, this clone turned up a few times. The chain recombines TRBV6-1 with TRBJ1-5; possible D gene TRBD1, 5 bases. CDR1 is MNHNS, CDR2 SASEGT, per germline. CDR3 length: 15 amino acids. Trimming pared 2 bases from V and 7 bases from J, leaving 15 bases between. The CDR3 DNA reads TGTGCCAGCAGTGAACTTGACAGTTGGGGACAGCCCCAGCATTTT. Its protein is CASSELDSWGQPQHF.

The rearrangement links TRBV9 to TRBJ2-5; TRBD1 matches 9 bases. The J segment lost 4 bases and the V segment lost 0 bases, leaving 10 bases of the junction unmatched. The CDR3 is 17 residues long. Per the germline V gene, CDR1 is SGDLS and CDR2 is YYNGEE. The CDR3 is CASSVGEHRGLGETQYF. DNA of the CDR3: TGTGCCAGCAGCGTAGGGGAGCACAGGGGGCTGGGAGAGACCCAGTACTTC. The full variable domain, rest sourced from reference TRBV9 and TRBJ2-5, is DSGVTQTPKHLITATGQRVTLRCSPRSGDLSVYWYQQSLDQGLQFLIQYYNGEERAKGNILERFSAQQFPDLHSELNLSSLELGDSALYFCASSVGEHRGLGETQYFGPGTRLLVL.

This chain links TRBV7-2 with TRBJ1-1; D is uncertain. The CDR3 covers 15 residues. Germline V CDR1 and CDR2: SGHTA, FQGNSA. The germline V and J ends were trimmed by 1 base and 1 base, with 10 bases remaining between them. CDR3 loop: CASSLGVGQNTEAFF. CDR3 DNA: TGTGCCAGCAGCTTAGGTGTAGGGCAGAACACTGAAGCTTTCTTT.

J is TRBJ2-7 and V is TRBV6-6; TRBD1 matches at 10 bases. Germline V gene sequence: CDR1 MNHNY, CDR2 SVGAGI (reference sequence). The ends lost 0 bases at V and 4 bases at J; junction bases unmatched: 6. CDR3 length: 16 amino acids. The CDR3 nucleotides are TGTGCCAGCAGTTACTCGGGACAGGGGAGGCCTTACGAGCAGTACTTC. Translated, it gives CASSYSGQGRPYEQYF.

This clone was counted only a few times. The gene calls are TRBV30 and TRBJ2-2; D gene unclear. Germline V CDR1 and CDR2: GTSNPN, SVGIG (reference sequence). Deletions cut 3 bases from V and 2 bases from J, with 7 bases between. The CDR3 loop spans 13 amino acids. CDR3 bases: TGTGCCTGGAGGCCACGTAACACCGGGGAGCTGTTTTTT. It translates to CAWRPRNTGELFF.

This sequence joins TRBV19 and TRBJ2-3; TRBD2 matches 10 bases. The CDR3 extends over 14 amino acids. V trimming: 7 bases; J trimming: 5 bases; junction bases outside the gene matches: 6. In germline, CDR1 is LNHDA, CDR2 SQIVND (reference sequence). CDR3 DNA: TGTGCCAGTAACCTAGCGGGAGAGGAAGATACGCAGTATTTT. Residues: CASNLAGEEDTQYF.